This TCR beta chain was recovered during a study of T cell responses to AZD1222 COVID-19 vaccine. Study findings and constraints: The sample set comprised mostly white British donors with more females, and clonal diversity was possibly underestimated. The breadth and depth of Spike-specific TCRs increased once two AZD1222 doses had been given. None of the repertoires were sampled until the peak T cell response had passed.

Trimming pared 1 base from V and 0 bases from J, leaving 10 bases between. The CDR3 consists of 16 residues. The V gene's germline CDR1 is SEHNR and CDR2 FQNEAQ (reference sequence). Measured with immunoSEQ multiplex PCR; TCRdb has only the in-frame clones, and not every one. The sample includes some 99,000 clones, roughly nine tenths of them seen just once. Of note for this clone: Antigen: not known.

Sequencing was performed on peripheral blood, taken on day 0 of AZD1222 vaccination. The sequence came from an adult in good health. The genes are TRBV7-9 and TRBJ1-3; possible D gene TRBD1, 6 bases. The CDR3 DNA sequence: TGTGCCAGCAGCTTAGGGACAGCTCACTCTGGAAACACCATATATTTT. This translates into CASSLGTAHSGNTIYF. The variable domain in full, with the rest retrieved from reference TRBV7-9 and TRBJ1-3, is DTGVSQNPRHKITKRGQNVTFRCDPISEHNRLYWYRQTLGQGPEFLTYFQNEAQLEKSRLLSDRFSAERPKGSFSTLEIQRTEQGDSAMYLCASSLGTAHSGNTIYFGEGSWLTVV.